The rows below give T cell receptor beta chains drawn from one sample of a study of T-cell memory formation after mild COVID-19. Using its own MiXCR run on the 5' RACE reads, TCRdb lists one record per CDR3 protein. This table holds 550,000 to 600,000 distinct CDR3 sequences, about 20% found once. Sequenced material: PBMCs or a T cell subset sorted from them (not recorded which). The origin of the receptors is an adult woman who had mild COVID-19 (a few samples of this study predate the infection). Cell type and time point are not known. CDR3s include the opening cysteine and the closing phenylalanine or tryptophan. D genes are given only for firm matches. Not every row has a clone size; where given, it reads once, few, many or a size class.

TRBV30	.	.	TRBJ1-1	11	TGTGCCTGGAGTGGGTTCAGGGAAGCTTTCTTT	CAWSGFREAFF
TRBV12-3/TRBV12-4	.	few	TRBJ2-3	15	TGTGCCAGCAGTCGCGGGGTGGCCCCTGAAGATACGCAGTATTTT	CASSRGVAPEDTQYF
TRBV5-6	.	.	TRBJ1-2	14	TGTGCCAGCAGCTTAGGGGACGGCTACTATGGCTACACCTTC	CASSLGDGYYGYTF
TRBV2	.	.	TRBJ2-3	13	TGTGCCAGCAGTGAGGCGGGGTTTGATACGCAGTATTTT	CASSEAGFDTQYF
TRBV30	.	once	TRBJ2-7	13	TGTGCCTGGAGTGTCGGAGCTTCCTACGAGCAGTACTTC	CAWSVGASYEQYF
TRBV20-1	.	many	TRBJ1-2	14	TGCAGTGCTAGAGATGACAGCCATAACTATGGCTACACCTTC	CSARDDSHNYGYTF
TRBV12-3/TRBV12-4	.	.	TRBJ1-2	13	TGTGCCAGCAGTTTAACCAGGGGCTATGGCTACACCTTC	CASSLTRGYGYTF
TRBV7-9	TRBD2	.	TRBJ2-3	15	TGTGCCAGCAGCTTAGGAAGCGGGAGGGTAGATACGCAGTATTTT	CASSLGSGRVDTQYF
TRBV5-1	TRBD2	.	TRBJ2-2	16	TGCGCCAGCAACGGGCTAGCGGGAGAGTACACCGGGGAGCTGTTTTTT	CASNGLAGEYTGELFF
TRBV24-1	TRBD2	.	TRBJ2-1	14	TGTGCCACCGCGCGGGAGGGCTCCTACAATGAGCAGTTCTTC	CATAREGSYNEQFF
TRBV7-8	TRBD1	few	TRBJ1-5	18	TGTGCCAGCAGCTCACAACCCCGGGACAGAAATAGCAATCAGCCCCAGCATTTT	CASSSQPRDRNSNQPQHF
TRBV24-1	TRBD1	few	TRBJ2-1	16	TGTGCCACCAGTGATCTACAGGGGGCTAGGAACAATGAGCAGTTCTTC	CATSDLQGARNNEQFF
TRBV11-2	TRBD2	.	TRBJ2-5	16	TGTGCCAGCAGCTCGCCTAGCGGGGCGTACCAAGAGACCCAGTACTTC	CASSSPSGAYQETQYF
TRBV20-1	.	few	TRBJ2-3	11	TGCAGTTTAGGTAGCACAGATACGCAGTATTTT	CSLGSTDTQYF
TRBV20-1	.	.	TRBJ1-6	13	TGCAGTGCTACCCCCGAGAATAATTCACCCCTCCACTTT	CSATPENNSPLHF
TRBV20-1	TRBD2	few	TRBJ2-1	11	TGCAGTGCGAGGACTAGTGTTGAGCAGTTCTTC	CSARTSVEQFF
TRBV21-1	.	few	TRBJ1-5	14	TGTGCCAGCAGCAGAAGGACAGCTGGGCAGCCCCAGCATTTT	CASSRRTAGQPQHF
TRBV7-8	.	.	TRBJ2-1	13	TGTGCCAGCAGCTTAGAAGTATCCGATGAGCAGTTCTTC	CASSLEVSDEQFF
TRBV5-6	TRBD2	.	TRBJ2-5	16	TGTGCCAGCAGCATCGGACTAGCGGGACCTCAAGAGACCCAGTACTTC	CASSIGLAGPQETQYF
TRBV29-1	.	.	TRBJ1-1	12	TGCAGCGTCGCGGTAGGATTGCTTGAAGCTTTCTTT	CSVAVGLLEAFF
TRBV29-1	.	.	TRBJ2-1	12	TGCAGCGTTGTAGTCCAGGGTAGTGAGCAGTTCTTC	CSVVVQGSEQFF
TRBV6-1	TRBD1	.	TRBJ2-1	15	TGTGCCAGCAGTGAAGGGGGACAGGGGAACAATGAGCAGTTCTTC	CASSEGGQGNNEQFF
TRBV15	.	.	TRBJ2-2	12	TGTGCCACCAGCAGAGTCTTTGGGGAGCTGTTTTTT	CATSRVFGELFF
TRBV9	.	few	TRBJ1-2	14	TGTGCCAGCAGTTCCGTTGGGGGATCGTTCGGCTACACCTTC	CASSSVGGSFGYTF
TRBV7-6	TRBD1	.	TRBJ1-3	16	TGTGCCAGCAGCTCCGCCGGGACAGCCTCTGGAAACACCATATATTTT	CASSSAGTASGNTIYF
TRBV5-5	.	.	TRBJ1-1	14	TGTGCCAGCAGCTCGGGACACTTGAACACTGAAGCTTTCTTT	CASSSGHLNTEAFF
TRBV11-3	TRBD1	few	TRBJ2-5	14	TGTGCCAGCAGCGATTCACAGGGGCAAGAGACCCAGTACTTC	CASSDSQGQETQYF
TRBV30	.	.	TRBJ1-1	13	TGTGCCTGGAGTTTAGGAGTTGACGCTGAAGCTTTCTTT	CAWSLGVDAEAFF
TRBV29-1	TRBD1	.	TRBJ1-1	15	TGCAGCGTTTACGCCAGGGACAGGGGAAACACTGAAGCTTTCTTT	CSVYARDRGNTEAFF
TRBV29-1	.	.	TRBJ2-3	11	TGCAGCGGAGACCAGGGAGATACGCAGTATTTT	CSGDQGDTQYF
TRBV9	.	few	TRBJ1-2	13	TGTGCCAGCAACCGTGACGGATCCTATGGCTACACCTTC	CASNRDGSYGYTF
TRBV20-1	.	.	TRBJ1-3	16	TGCAGTGCTATGCCGTCGCTAGGGCCCCTCGGAAACACCATATATTTT	CSAMPSLGPLGNTIYF
TRBV6-6	.	few	TRBJ1-6	14	TGTGCCAGCAGTTACTTGCAGGACAATTCACCCCTCCACTTT	CASSYLQDNSPLHF
TRBV5-5	TRBD2	few	TRBJ2-5	15	TGTGCCAGCAGCTTGGCTCTAGCGGCCCAAGAGACCCAGTACTTC	CASSLALAAQETQYF
TRBV4-3	.	.	TRBJ1-1	17	TGCGCCAGCAGCCGACAAGGGTGGAAGTTCATGAACACTGAAGCTTTCTTT	CASSRQGWKFMNTEAFF
TRBV27	.	.	TRBJ1-1	12	TGTGCCAGCAGTTTAGGAGGGAGACCAGCTTTCTTT	CASSLGGRPAFF
TRBV12-3/TRBV12-4	TRBD2	.	TRBJ2-7	17	TGTGCCAGCAGTCCCCGGACTAGCGGGCCCATCTCCTACGAGCAGTACTTC	CASSPRTSGPISYEQYF
TRBV2	.	.	TRBJ1-5	15	TGTGCCAGCAGAGCCGGGTCAGGGGGCAATCAGCCCCAGCATTTT	CASRAGSGGNQPQHF
TRBV6-2/TRBV6-3	TRBD1	few	TRBJ2-7	14	TGTGCCAGCAGTTACTCGTGGACAGGGTACGAGCAGTACTTC	CASSYSWTGYEQYF
TRBV5-5	TRBD2	few	TRBJ2-3	19	TGTGCCAGCAGCTCTCCGGGACTAGCGGGAGGGCCCGGAGGAGATACGCAGTATTTT	CASSSPGLAGGPGGDTQYF
TRBV14	TRBD1	.	TRBJ2-4	14	TGTGCCAGCAGCCAGTGGGACAGGAAAAACATTCAGTACTTC	CASSQWDRKNIQYF
TRBV9	TRBD2	.	TRBJ2-2	18	TGTGCCAGCAGCGGCGGGTTGGACGCGGGAGAGAACACCGGGGAGCTGTTTTTT	CASSGGLDAGENTGELFF
TRBV12-3/TRBV12-4	TRBD1	once	TRBJ2-7	14	TGTGCCACCGTGAACCGGGACAGGCCCTACGAGCAGTACTTC	CATVNRDRPYEQYF
TRBV24-1	TRBD2	.	TRBJ2-1	15	TGTGCCACCGGAGAGAGCGGGGGGGCCGGCAATGAGCAGTTCTTC	CATGESGGAGNEQFF
TRBV4-3	.	.	TRBJ2-3	15	TGCGCCAGCAGCCCTTTTGGGGGGGCCACAGATACGCAGTATTTT	CASSPFGGATDTQYF
TRBV6-5	.	.	TRBJ1-1	14	TGTGCCAGCCACCGTGGGGAACGGAACACTGAAGCTTTCTTT	CASHRGERNTEAFF
TRBV6-1	.	few	TRBJ2-1	15	TGTGCCAGCAGTGAAGTGGCTCTGGGGCCTGAGGAGCAGTTCTTC	CASSEVALGPEEQFF
TRBV10-3	.	few	TRBJ1-5	13	TGTGCCATCAGAACGGAGACAGAGCAGCCCCAGCATTTT	CAIRTETEQPQHF